The source of this T cell receptor beta chain is a study of identical twins. Study conclusions and caveats: With beta out-of-frame sequences, excess sharing by twins was weaker.

With no exceptions, donors were healthy Caucasians. With 3 bases clipped from V and 4 bases from J, the junction kept 9 bases outside the gene matches. CDR1 and CDR2 from the germline V gene are LNHDA and SQIVND (reference sequence). There are 15 residues in the CDR3. In regard to this clonotype: Its antigen is undetermined.

From the 5' RACE reads, TCRdb called clonotypes with MiXCR, one entry per CDR3 protein. The sample records 350,000 to 450,000 distinct CDR3 sequences, about 18% being singletons. The sequence came from a man aged 45 to 65 in good health. The sequencing input was naive T cells sorted from blood. The rearrangement links TRBV19 to TRBJ2-7; TRBD1 matches 7 bases. The CDR3 loop reads CASSIGMDRIYEQYF. The CDR3 region has the DNA TGTGCCAGTAGTATTGGGATGGACAGGATATACGAGCAGTACTTC.